This paragraph reports one TCR beta chain. These data come from a study of control samples from healthy donors and cancer patients. Sequenced by immunoSEQ multiplex PCR; TCRdb stores in-frame clones only, minus some. The profile shows about 28,000 clones, around 92% of them singletons. The TCR was taken from a man aged 45-65 years with lung cancer. Input material: PBMCs.

CDR3 amino acids: CASAQSSGNTIYF. The DNA of the CDR3 is TGTGCCAGCGCCCAGAGCTCTGGAAACACCATATATTTT. The genes are TRBV6-5 and TRBJ1-3; no reliable D call. Germline CDR1 reads MNHEY; CDR2 reads SVGAGI. V was cut by 8 bases and J by 0 bases, with 8 bases left in between. The CDR3 covers 13 residues.